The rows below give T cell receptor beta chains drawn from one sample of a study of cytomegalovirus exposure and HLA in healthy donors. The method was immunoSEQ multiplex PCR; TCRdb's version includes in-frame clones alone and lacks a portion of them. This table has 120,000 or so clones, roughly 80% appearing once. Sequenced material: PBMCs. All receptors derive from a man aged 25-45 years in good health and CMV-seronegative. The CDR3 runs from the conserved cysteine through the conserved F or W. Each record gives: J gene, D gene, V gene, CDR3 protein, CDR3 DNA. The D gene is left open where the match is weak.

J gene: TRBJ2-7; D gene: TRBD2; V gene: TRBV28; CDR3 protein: CASSPSGTGYEQYF; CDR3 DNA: TGTGCCAGCAGTCCGAGCGGGACCGGCTACGAGCAGTACTTC
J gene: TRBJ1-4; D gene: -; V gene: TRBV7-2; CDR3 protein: CASSLVLAGTTNEKLFF; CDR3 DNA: TGTGCCAGCAGCTTAGTTTTAGCAGGGACAACTAATGAAAAACTGTTTTTT
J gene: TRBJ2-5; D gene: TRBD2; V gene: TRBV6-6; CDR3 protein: CASTQRGPQETQYF; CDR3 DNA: TGTGCCAGCACCCAGCGGGGCCCTCAAGAGACCCAGTACTTC
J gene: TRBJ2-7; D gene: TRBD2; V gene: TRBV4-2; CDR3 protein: CASSHASGLAGDSYEQYF; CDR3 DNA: TGTGCCAGCAGCCACGCGTCAGGACTAGCGGGAGACTCCTACGAGCAGTACTTC
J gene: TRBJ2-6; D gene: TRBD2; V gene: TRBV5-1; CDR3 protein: CASSLGGGSSGANVLTF; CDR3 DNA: TGCGCCAGCAGCTTGGGGGGGGGATCCTCTGGGGCCAACGTCCTGACTTTC
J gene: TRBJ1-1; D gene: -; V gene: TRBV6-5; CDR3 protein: CASSPPRRGPSEAFF; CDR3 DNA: TGTGCCAGCAGTCCCCCCCGGCGGGGGCCTTCGGAAGCTTTCTTT
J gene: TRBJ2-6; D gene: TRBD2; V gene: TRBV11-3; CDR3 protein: CASSLGGGFWSSGANVLTF; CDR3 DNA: TGTGCCAGCAGCTTAGGGGGGGGATTTTGGAGCTCTGGGGCCAACGTCCTGACTTTC
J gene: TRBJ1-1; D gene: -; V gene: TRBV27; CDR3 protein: CASSLTAMNTEAFF; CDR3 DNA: TGTGCCAGCAGCCTAACAGCCATGAACACTGAAGCTTTCTTT
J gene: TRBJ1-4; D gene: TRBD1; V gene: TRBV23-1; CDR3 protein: CASPAPRTGYEKLFF; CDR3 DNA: TGCGCCAGCCCAGCCCCGCGGACAGGATATGAAAAACTGTTTTTT
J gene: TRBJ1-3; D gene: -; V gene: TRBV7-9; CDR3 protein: CASSTPYDGSGNTIYF; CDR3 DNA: TGTGCCAGCAGCACACCCTACGACGGGTCTGGAAACACCATATATTTT
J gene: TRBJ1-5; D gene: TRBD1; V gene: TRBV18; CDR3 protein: CASSLLRQGASNQPQHF; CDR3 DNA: TGTGCCAGCTCTCTTCTCCGACAGGGGGCAAGCAATCAGCCCCAGCATTTT